The 10 T cell receptor beta chains reported below all come from one sample, sequenced in a study of T cells after yellow fever vaccination. TCRdb called the 5' RACE reads again in MiXCR, with one record for every CDR3 protein. This sample has about 340,000 distinct CDR3 sequences, with 8.5% to 9% found just once. Sequencing used PBMCs, obtained on the day of the first yellow fever vaccination. Receptors originate from a man younger than 30 who received the YFV17D yellow fever vaccine.

The rearrangement uses TRBV5-1 and TRBJ2-5; D remains ambiguous. The CDR3 is 13 amino acids. CDR1 and CDR2 (germline): SGHRS, YFSETQ. V was shortened by 5 bases and J by 4 bases, with 12 bases between the two germline ends. This CDR3 is CASRPSVGETQYF. In nucleotides, the CDR3 is TGCGCCAGCAGACCTTCCGTGGGAGAGACCCAGTACTTC.

In this sample, this clonotype turned up a few times. J is TRBJ2-7 and V is TRBV29-1; no clear D. This CDR3 is built from 13 residues. Germline V CDR1 and CDR2: SQVTM, ANQGSEA. V lost 6 bases and J 0 bases, leaving 12 bases between the germline ends. CDR3 residues: CSVELLDSYEQYF. The CDR3 bases are TGCAGCGTCGAGCTACTGGACTCCTACGAGCAGTACTTC.

This clonotype appeared many times. V is TRBV7-9 and J is TRBJ1-1, with 7 bases aligning to TRBD1. V trimming: 4 bases; J trimming: 0 bases; junction bases outside the gene matches: 2. This CDR3 region has 14 residues. CDR1 and CDR2 from the germline V gene are SEHNR and FQNEAQ (reference sequence). The CDR3 loop reads CASSSTGMNTEAFF. CDR3 sequence (DNA): TGTGCCAGCAGCTCGACAGGGATGAACACTGAAGCTTTCTTT.

J is TRBJ1-2 and V is TRBV12-3 or TRBV12-4, with D possibly matching TRBD1 (5 bases). V dropped 6 bases and J dropped 0 bases, with 11 bases sitting between them. The length of the CDR3 is 14 residues. The CDR3 sequence: CASSGSGPNYGYTF. DNA for the CDR3: TGTGCCAGCAGCGGATCGGGACCTAACTATGGCTACACCTTC.

The table lists this clonotype with many counts. The CDR3, as DNA: TGTGCCAGCAGCTTAGTAAGGGCGCTAGGGGGGGATACGCAGTATTTT. This encodes CASSLVRALGGDTQYF. The chain couples TRBV7-2 to TRBJ2-3; D is tentatively TRBD1 or TRBD2 (6 bases each). The CDR3 consists of 16 residues. The V gene lost 1 base and the J gene lost 6 bases, with 17 bases spanning the gap. In germline, CDR1 is SGHTA, CDR2 FQGNSA.

The sample holds a few counts of this clonotype. The chain is built from TRBV5-6 and TRBJ2-7, with 13 positions matching TRBD2. The CDR3 extends over 13 amino acids. CDR1 is SGHDT, CDR2 YYEEEE, per germline. The ends lost 5 bases at V and 7 bases at J; junction bases unmatched: 3. DNA of the CDR3: TGTGCCAGCAGTTCGGGACTAGCGGGGGAGCAGTACTTC. As protein: CASSSGLAGEQYF. The full variable domain, in which reference TRBV5-6 and TRBJ2-7 provide the parts outside the CDR3, is DAGVTQSPTHLIKTRGQQVTLRCSPKSGHDTVSWYQQALGQGPQFIFQYYEEEERQRGNFPDRFSGHQFPNYSSELNVNALLLGDSALYLCASSSGLAGEQYFGPGTRLTVT.

This clonotype was counted between two and nine times. The rearrangement links TRBV27 to TRBJ1-3, with D unclear. Looked up from germline, CDR1 is MNHEY and CDR2 is SMNVEV (reference sequence). V gave up 6 bases and J gave up 4 bases, with 13 bases separating them. The CDR3 has 14 residues. The CDR3 here is CASSPRLSGNTIYF. Here the CDR3 DNA reads TGTGCCAGCAGCCCAAGACTCTCGGGAAACACCATATATTTT.

The chain links TRBV28 to TRBJ2-5, with D perhaps matching TRBD2 (6 bases). The CDR3 runs to 12 residues. V lost 6 bases to trimming and J lost 5 bases, with 10 bases between them. The germline V gene has CDR1 MDHEN and CDR2 SYDVKM. CDR3 sequence: CASSGLWETQYF. For the CDR3, the DNA is TGTGCCAGCAGCGGACTATGGGAGACCCAGTACTTC.

The V call is TRBV18, the J call TRBJ1-4; perhaps TRBD1 as D (5 bases). CDR1 is KGHSH, CDR2 LQKENI, per germline. The CDR3 runs to 15 residues. Deletions cut 1 base from V and 10 bases from J, with 16 bases between. The DNA for the CDR3 is TGTGCCAGCTCACCACTGGAGGGGAGTCTTGGAAAACTGTTTTTT. Its protein product is CASSPLEGSLGKLFF. Combining the CDR3 with reference TRBV18 and TRBJ1-4 gives the whole variable domain NAGVMQNPRHLVRRRGQEARLRCSPMKGHSHVYWYRQLPEEGLKFMVYLQKENIIDESGMPKERFSAEFPKEGPSILRIQQVVRGDSAAYFCASSPLEGSLGKLFFGSGTQLSVL.

The chain couples TRBV14 to TRBJ1-1, with 9 positions matching TRBD1. This CDR3 comprises 14 residues. Trimming at V came to 8 bases and at J to 3 bases, leaving 7 bases not matched to a gene. Germline V gives CDR1 SGHDN, CDR2 FVKESK. CDR3 sequence: CASAQGATYTEAFF. CDR3 DNA sequence: TGTGCCAGCGCACAGGGGGCAACGTACACTGAAGCTTTCTTT.